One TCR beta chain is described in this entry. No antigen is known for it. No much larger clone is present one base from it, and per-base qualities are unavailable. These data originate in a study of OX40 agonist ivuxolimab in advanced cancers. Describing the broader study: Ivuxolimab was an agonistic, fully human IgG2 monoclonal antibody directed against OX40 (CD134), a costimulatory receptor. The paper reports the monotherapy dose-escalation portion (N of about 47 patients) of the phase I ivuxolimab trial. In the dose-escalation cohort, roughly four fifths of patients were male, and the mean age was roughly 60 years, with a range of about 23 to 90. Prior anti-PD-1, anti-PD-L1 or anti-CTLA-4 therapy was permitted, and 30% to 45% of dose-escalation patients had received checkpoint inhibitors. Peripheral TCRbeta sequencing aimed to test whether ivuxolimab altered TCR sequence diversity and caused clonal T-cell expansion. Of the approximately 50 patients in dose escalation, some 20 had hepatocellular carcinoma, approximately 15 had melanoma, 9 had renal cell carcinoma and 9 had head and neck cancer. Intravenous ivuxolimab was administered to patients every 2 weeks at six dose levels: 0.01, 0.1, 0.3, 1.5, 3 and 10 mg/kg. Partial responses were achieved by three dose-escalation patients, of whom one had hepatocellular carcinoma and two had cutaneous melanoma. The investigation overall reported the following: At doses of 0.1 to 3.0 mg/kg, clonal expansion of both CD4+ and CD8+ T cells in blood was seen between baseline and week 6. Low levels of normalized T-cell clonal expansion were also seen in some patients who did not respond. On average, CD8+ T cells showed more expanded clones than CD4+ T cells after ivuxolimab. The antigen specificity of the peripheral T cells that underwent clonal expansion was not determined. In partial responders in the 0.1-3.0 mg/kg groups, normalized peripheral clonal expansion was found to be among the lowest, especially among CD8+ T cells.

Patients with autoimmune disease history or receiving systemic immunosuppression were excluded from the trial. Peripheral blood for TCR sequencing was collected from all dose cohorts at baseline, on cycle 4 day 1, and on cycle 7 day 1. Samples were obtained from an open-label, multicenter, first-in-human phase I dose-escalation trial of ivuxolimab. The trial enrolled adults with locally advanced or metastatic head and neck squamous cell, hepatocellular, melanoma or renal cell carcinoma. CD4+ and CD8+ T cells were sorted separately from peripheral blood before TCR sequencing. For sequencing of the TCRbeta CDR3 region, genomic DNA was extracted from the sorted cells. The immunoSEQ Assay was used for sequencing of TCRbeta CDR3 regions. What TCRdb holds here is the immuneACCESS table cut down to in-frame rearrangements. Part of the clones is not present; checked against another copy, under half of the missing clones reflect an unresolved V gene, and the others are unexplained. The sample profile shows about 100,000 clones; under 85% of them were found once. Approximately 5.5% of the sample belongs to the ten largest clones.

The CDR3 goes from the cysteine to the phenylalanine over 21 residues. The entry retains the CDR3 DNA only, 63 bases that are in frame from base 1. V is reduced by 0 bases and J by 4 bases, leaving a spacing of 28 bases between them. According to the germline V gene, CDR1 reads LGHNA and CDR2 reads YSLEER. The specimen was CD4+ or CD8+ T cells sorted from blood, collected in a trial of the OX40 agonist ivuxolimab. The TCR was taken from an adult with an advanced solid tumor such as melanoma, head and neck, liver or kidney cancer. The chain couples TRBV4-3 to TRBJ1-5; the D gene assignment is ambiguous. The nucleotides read TGCGCCAGCAGCCAAGATGTGTGGGAGGCCTTAAGAGGCGGGGAAAATCAGCCCCAGCATTTT. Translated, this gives CASSQDVWEALRGGENQPQHF.